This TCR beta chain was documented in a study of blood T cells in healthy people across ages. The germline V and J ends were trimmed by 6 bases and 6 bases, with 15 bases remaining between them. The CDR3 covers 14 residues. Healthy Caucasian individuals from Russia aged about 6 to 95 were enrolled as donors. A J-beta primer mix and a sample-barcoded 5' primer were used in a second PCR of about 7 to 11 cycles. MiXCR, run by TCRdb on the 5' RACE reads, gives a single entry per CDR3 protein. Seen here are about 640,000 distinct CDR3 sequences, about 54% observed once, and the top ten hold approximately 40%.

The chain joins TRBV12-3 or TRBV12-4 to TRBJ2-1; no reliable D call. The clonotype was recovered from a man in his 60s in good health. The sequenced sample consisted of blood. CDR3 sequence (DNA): TGTGCCAGCAGCGGACCCTACCCCCGCAATGAGCAGTTCTTC. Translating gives CASSGPYPRNEQFF.